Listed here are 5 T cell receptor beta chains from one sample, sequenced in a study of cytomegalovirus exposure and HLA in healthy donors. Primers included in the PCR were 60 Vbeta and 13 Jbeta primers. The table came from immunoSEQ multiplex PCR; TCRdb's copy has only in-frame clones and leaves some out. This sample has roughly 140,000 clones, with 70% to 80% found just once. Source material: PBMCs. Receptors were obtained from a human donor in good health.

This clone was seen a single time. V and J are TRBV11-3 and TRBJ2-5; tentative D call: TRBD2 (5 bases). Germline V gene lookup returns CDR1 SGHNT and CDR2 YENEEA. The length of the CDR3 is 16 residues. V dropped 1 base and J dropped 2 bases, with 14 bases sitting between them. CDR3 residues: CASSLGARGVQETQYF. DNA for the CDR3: TGTGCCAGCAGCTTAGGGGCCCGGGGTGTTCAAGAGACCCAGTACTTC.

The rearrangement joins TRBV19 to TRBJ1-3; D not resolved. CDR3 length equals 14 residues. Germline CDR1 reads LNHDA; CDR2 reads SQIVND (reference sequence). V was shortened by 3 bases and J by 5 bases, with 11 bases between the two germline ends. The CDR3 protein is CASSMVGRRNTIYF. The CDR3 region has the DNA TGTGCCAGTAGTATGGTTGGCAGAAGAAACACCATATATTTT.

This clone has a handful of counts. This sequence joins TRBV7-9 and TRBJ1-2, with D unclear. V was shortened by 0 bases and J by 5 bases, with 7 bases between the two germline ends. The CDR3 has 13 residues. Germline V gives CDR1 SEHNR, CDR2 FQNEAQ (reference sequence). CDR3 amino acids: CASSLAREYGYTF. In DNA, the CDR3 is TGTGCCAGCAGCTTAGCGCGGGAATATGGCTACACCTTC.

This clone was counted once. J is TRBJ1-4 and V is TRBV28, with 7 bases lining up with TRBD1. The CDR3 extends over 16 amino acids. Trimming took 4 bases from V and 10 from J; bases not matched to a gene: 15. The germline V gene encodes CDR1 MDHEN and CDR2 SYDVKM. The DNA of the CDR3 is TGTGCCAGCAGTTCCTCCGAACAGGGGCCTCGGGGAAAACTGTTTTTT. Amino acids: CASSSSEQGPRGKLFF.

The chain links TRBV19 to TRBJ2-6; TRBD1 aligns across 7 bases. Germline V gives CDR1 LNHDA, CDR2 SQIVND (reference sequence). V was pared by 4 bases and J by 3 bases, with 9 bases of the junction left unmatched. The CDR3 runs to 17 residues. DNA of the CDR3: TGTGCCAGTAGTACATCAACCAGGGGGATTGGGGCCAACGTCCTGACTTTC. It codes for CASSTSTRGIGANVLTF.